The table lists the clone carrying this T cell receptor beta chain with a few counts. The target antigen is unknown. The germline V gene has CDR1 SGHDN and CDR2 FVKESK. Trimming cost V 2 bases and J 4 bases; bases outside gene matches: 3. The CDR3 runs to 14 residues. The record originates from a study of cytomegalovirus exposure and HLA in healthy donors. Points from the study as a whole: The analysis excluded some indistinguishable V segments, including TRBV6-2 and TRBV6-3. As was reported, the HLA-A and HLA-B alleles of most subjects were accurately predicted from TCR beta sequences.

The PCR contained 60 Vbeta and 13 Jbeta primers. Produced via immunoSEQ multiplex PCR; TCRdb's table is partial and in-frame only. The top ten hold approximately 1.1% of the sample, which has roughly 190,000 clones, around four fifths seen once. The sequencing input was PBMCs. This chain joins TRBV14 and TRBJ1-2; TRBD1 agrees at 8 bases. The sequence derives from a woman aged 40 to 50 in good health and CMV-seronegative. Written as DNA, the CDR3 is TGTGCCAGCAGCCAAACAGGGGGAGGCTATGGCTACACCTTC. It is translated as CASSQTGGGYGYTF.